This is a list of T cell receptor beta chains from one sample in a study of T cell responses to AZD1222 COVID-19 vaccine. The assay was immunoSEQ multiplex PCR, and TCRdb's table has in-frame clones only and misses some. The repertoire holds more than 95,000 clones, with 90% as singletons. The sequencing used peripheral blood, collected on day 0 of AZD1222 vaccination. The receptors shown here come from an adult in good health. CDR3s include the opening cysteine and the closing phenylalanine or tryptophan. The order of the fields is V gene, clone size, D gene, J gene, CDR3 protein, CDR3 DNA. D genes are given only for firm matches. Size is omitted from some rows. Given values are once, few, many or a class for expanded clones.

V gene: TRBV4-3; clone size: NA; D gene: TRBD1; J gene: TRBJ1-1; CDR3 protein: CASSPGQGAGTEAFF; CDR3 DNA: TGCGCCAGCAGCCCGGGGCAGGGGGCCGGGACTGAAGCTTTCTTT
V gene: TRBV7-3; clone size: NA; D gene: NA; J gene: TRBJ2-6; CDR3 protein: CASSLSPGGANVLTF; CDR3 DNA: TGTGCCAGCAGCTTATCCCCAGGTGGGGCCAACGTCCTGACTTTC
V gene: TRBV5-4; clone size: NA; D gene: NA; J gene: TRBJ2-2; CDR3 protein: CASSFGNTGELFF; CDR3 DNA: TGTGCCAGCAGCTTCGGGAACACCGGGGAGCTGTTTTTT
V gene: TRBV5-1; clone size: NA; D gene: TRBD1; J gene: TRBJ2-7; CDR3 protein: CASSVGTEGYEQYF; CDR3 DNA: TGCGCCAGCAGCGTCGGGACAGAAGGCTACGAGCAGTACTTC
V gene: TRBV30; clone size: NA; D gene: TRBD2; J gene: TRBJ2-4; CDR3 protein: CAWKSGGLSIQYF; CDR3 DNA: TGTGCCTGGAAAAGCGGGGGGCTCTCTATTCAGTACTTC
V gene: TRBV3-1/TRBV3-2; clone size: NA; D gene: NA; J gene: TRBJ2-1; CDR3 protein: CASSQFGQNGGSFF; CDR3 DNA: TGTGCCAGCAGCCAATTTGGACAGAACGGGGGTTCGTTCTTC
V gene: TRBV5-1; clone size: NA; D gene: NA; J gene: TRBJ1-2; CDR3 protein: CASSLPSTVGYTF; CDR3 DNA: TGCGCCAGCAGCTTGCCCTCGACGGTTGGCTACACCTTC
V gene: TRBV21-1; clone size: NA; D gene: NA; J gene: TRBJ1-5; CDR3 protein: CASSKERQSNQPQHF; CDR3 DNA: TGTGCCAGCAGCAAAGAAAGACAGAGCAATCAGCCCCAGCATTTT
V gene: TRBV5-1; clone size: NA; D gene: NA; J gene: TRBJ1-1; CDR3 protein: CASNQNNEAFF; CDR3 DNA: TGCGCCAGCAACCAAAATAATGAAGCTTTCTTT
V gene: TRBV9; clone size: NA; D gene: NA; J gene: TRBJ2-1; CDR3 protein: CASSVVPAYNEQFF; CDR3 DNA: TGTGCCAGCAGCGTAGTGCCAGCTTACAATGAGCAGTTCTTC
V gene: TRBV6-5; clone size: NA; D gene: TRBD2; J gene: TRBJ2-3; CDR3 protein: CASSYSNSGGQDTQYF; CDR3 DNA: TGTGCCAGCAGTTACTCGAATAGCGGGGGCCAAGATACGCAGTATTTT
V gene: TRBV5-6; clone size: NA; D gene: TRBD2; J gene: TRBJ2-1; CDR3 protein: CASSPGTSGGDNEQFF; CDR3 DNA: TGTGCCAGCAGCCCAGGGACTAGCGGGGGTGACAATGAGCAGTTCTTC
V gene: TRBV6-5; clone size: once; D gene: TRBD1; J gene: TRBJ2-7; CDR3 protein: CASTQIGTEYEQYF; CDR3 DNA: TGTGCCAGCACCCAGATCGGGACAGAGTACGAGCAGTACTTC
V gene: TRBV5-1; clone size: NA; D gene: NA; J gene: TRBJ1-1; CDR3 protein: CASSLLTGGTEAFF; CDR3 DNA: TGCGCCAGCAGCTTACTGACAGGCGGGACTGAAGCTTTCTTT
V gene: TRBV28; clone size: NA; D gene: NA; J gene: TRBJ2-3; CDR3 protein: CASSLQGTSTDTQYF; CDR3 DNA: TGTGCCAGCAGTTTACAGGGTACTAGCACAGATACGCAGTATTTT
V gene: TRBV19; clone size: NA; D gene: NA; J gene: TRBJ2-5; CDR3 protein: CASGTGTQYF; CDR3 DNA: TGTGCCAGCGGCACTGGGACCCAGTACTTC
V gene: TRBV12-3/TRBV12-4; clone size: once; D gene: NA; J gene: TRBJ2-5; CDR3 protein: CASSLDRRETQYF; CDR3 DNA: TGTGCCAGCAGTCTCGATAGGAGGGAGACCCAGTACTTC
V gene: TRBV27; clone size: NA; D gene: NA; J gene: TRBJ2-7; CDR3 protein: CASSPRRGAYEQYF; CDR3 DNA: TGTGCCAGCAGCCCTAGGCGGGGCGCCTACGAGCAGTACTTC
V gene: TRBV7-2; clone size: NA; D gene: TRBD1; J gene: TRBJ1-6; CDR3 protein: CASSPRGSSYNSPLHF; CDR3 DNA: TGTGCCAGCAGCCCCAGGGGGTCCTCCTATAATTCACCCCTCCACTTT
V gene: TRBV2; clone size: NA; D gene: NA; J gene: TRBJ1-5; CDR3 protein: CASNPDNQPQHF; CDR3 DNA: TGTGCCAGCAACCCAGACAATCAGCCCCAGCATTTT
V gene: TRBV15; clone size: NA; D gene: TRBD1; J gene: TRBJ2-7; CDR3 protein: CATSRDRGSGEQYF; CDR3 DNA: TGTGCCACCAGCAGGGACAGGGGGTCGGGCGAGCAGTACTTC